The T cell receptor beta chain described here comes from a study of identical twins listed by TCRdb under 2016. Background for the entire study: TCR alpha and beta repertoires from monozygotic twins, unrelated adults of various ages and cord blood were deep-sequenced to test whether fetal clonotypes persist. To rule out contamination, replicate twin experiments were performed at different times with different library preparation protocols. What the research found in general, with its limitations: Compared with coincidental sharing between unrelated individuals, out-of-frame TCR alpha sequences shared between twins showed an excess of sequences with low generation probability. Because the same donors could not be followed over many years, conclusions were based on cross-sectional statistical analysis. Zero-insertion analyses could be partly confounded by invariant T cells such as MAIT and iNKT, though diverse VJ usage argued against such confounding for most clonotypes. Fewer insertions were carried by abundant cord blood beta clonotypes, a similar but weaker trend appeared in young adult naive repertoires, and no such trend appeared in memory repertoires. In beta out-of-frame sequences, excess twin sharing was weaker, because having fewer shared sequences lowered the signal-to-noise ratio. In monozygotic twins, recombination models systematically underestimated out-of-frame TCR alpha sharing, but the models matched the sharing seen between unrelated individuals.

This clonotype was counted at least ten times. The antigen it binds to is not known. Base qualities are missing; no much larger clone stands one base away. V loses 2 bases of germline sequence and J loses 5 bases, and the interval between the two ends is 19 bases. The CDR3, from cysteine to phenylalanine, totals 17 residues. Of all the DNA, just the CDR3 is kept, 51 bases in frame from base 1. The germline V gene gives CDR1 as MDHEN and CDR2 as SYDVKM. Library preparation used 5' RACE. These reads were obtained on an Illumina HiSeq 2000. A universal primer binding site was introduced by template switching, and a unique molecular identifier was present in the final cDNA, enabling accurate counting of TCR cDNA molecules. Specific primers in the conserved constant-segment region were used to synthesize first-strand cDNA for the TCR alpha and beta chains. Each cDNA library was double barcoded, with a SMART-Mk sample barcode plus Illumina barcodes, to control for contamination. TruSeq adapter sequences, together with Illumina sample barcodes, were added in two successive PCR steps. The TCR alpha and beta cDNA libraries were sequenced on the Illumina HiSeq platform using custom primers. Turning to the authors' computational methods: Raw reads were processed with MiGEC to extract unique molecular identifiers, and MiXCR was used to determine CDR3 positions. For each individual, recombination models were inferred using an EM algorithm with the repgenHMM and IGoR tools. The analysis of shared clonotypes was done with the tcR package in R, with sharing normalized by the product of cloneset sizes. To study raw recombination without the effects of thymic and clonal selection, out-of-frame nonproductive sequences were analyzed. TCRdb handled the public reads itself, with Q25 trimming in fastp and clone calling in MiXCR, and kept productive beta chains. All rows with the same CDR3 protein become a single entry with the most common DNA and genes. The V and J calls were determined by TCRdb, not by the authors. In all, the sample holds 700,000 or so distinct CDR3 sequences, and more than 6.5% of those were seen once. More than 0.75% of the sample is held by the ten biggest clonotypes.

Only healthy Caucasian donors were included. The twin cohort consisted of three pairs of female monozygotic twins, all aged about 18 to 30 years. Peripheral blood mononuclear cells were the source from which RNA for the TCR libraries was isolated. The data were also submitted as part of a second study, on yellow fever vaccine responses in identical twins. That second report states: According to the authors, in identical twins the way T cells responded to vaccination appeared partly convergent and partly personalized. Focusing on identical twins, the study followed the T cell clones that responded to the vaccine, and did so with precision.

Rearrangement joined TRBV28 to TRBJ1-5; TRBD1 could be the D gene, as 5 bases match. The TCR was taken from a woman between 18 and 30 years old in good health. The material sequenced was PBMCs. CDR3 protein: CASSLTGFFRVDQPQHF. The DNA sequence is given as TGTGCCAGCAGTTTAACCGGATTCTTCAGGGTTGATCAGCCCCAGCATTTT.